This TCR beta chain was observed in a study of shared clonotypes between healthy human individuals (dated by TCRdb to 2020 to 2022). Background on the whole study: Three men and two women, aged 18 to 49 years, made up the cohort. The study deeply sequenced blood TCR repertoires of about five healthy adults to estimate repertoire size and the extent of clonotype sharing between individuals. For each donor, three plates each were used for CD4 naive and CD4 memory, two plates were used for CD8 naive, and one plate was used for CD8 memory. To increase sequencing depth and limit assay-specific biases, different laboratories used diverse techniques to prepare libraries and sequence TCR repertoires. Per donor, leukapheresis produced somewhere between about 0.94 and 9.5 billion PBMCs. What the work shows at the level of the full study, not this receptor alone: Because the study included only a small number of donors, the genetic and exposure-history diversity represented was limited. Pairwise subsampling indicated that sequencing depth was expected to affect the degree of clonotype sharing among donors. Sampling was limited to blood, and TCR repertoires in tissue likely differ from TCR repertoires in blood. Approximately 4.8% of naive CD4, roughly 3.6% of naive CD8, 2.3% of memory CD4, and around 0.4% of memory CD8 clonotypes were shared across several donors. Rarefaction of sorted-subset datasets indicated incomplete sequencing despite the large sequencing depth. Naive subsets generally had larger estimated clonotype richness than memory subsets did. Clonotypes shared by all four sorted-subset donors showed higher generation probabilities than non-shared clonotypes.

Notes on this clone: What this receptor recognizes is not known. Base qualities are not provided; no much larger clone lies one nucleotide away.

Reading from cysteine to phenylalanine, the CDR3 counts 13 amino acids. The kept DNA is CDR3 alone, 39 bases in frame from the first base. CDR1 and CDR2 (SGHDT, YYEEEE) derive from the germline V gene. V is clipped by 1 base and J by 4 bases, and the sequence between their germline boundaries is 8 bases long. CD8 naive samples consisted of CD45RO-negative cells that were positively selected for CCR7, yielding a CD45RA+CCR7+ population without TemRA cells. Donors were healthy HIV-negative adults with no recently reported acute infections or vaccinations. Every donor was a Caucasian adult living in Nashville, Tennessee, USA. Blood was obtained by leukapheresis, after which PBMCs were separated by Ficoll-Histopaque density gradient centrifugation and cryopreserved in liquid nitrogen vapor phase. Analytical flow cytometry was used to check the purity and quantity of every magnetically sorted T cell population. Each sorted fraction had its genomic DNA isolated and then quantified by UV absorbance on a Nanodrop 2000c.

Using the deep immunoSEQ assay, TCR CDR3 regions were amplified from genomic DNA by multiplex PCR. Extracted genomic DNA from each cell subset was spread evenly across all wells of several immunoSEQ 96-well plates, with each plate serving as a replicate. For sorted subsets, around 200 ng genomic DNA, equal to 30,000 to 35,000 T cell genomes, was loaded into each replicate PCR. Purified libraries were quantified with a Qubit 3.0 fluorometer, sized on a Bioanalyzer 2100, and re-quantified with the KAPA Library Quantification kit. Each immunoSEQ 96-well plate was sequenced on its own single-read 150-cycle Illumina NextSeq 550 flow cell. The paper's processing steps were these. Because only junctional sequences without quality scores were contained in the immunoSEQ output, filtering matching that applied to full-length reads could not be performed. Sequences were annotated with PyIR, a Python wrapper for IgBLAST v1.9, and V/J genes and CDR3 were assigned using IMGT germline references. Reads were removed for weak V/J assignments (E-value above 1e-6), missing CDR3, stop codons, out-of-frame junctions, or ambiguous translated residues. V3J clonotypes were defined as sequences sharing the same inferred V gene, J gene, and CDR3 amino acid sequence. Percentage overlap between repertoires was calculated by dividing the number of shared unique clonotypes by the size of the smaller repertoire. Repertoire richness was assessed with RTK rarefaction, the Chao1 estimator, and Recon v2.1 estimates of unobserved clonotypes. For all TCRbeta clonotypes obtained by the gDNA method from a handful of donors, generation probabilities were computed with OLGA. The table comes from immuneACCESS by way of TCRdb, which keeps in-frame sequences with V and J called. Part of the clones is missing from these tables; in studies checked, under half for an unresolved V gene and the rest for unknown reasons. The DNA gave D and trimming, while V, J and clone size come from that table. Here the sample has around 610,000 clones; roughly 95% occur a single time. The ten largest make up about 0.12% of the sample.

The receptor's source is a woman between 25 and 40 years old in good health. Sequenced material: naive CD8+ T cells sorted from blood. The sample's cell subset or site label, decoded: CD45RA+CCR7+. The chain is made from TRBV5-6 and TRBJ1-1; the D gene assignment is ambiguous. The CDR3 has the sequence CASSLIGSTEAFF. The DNA is TGTGCCAGCAGCTTGATAGGGAGCACTGAAGCTTTCTTT.